Each of the 11 T cell receptor beta chains below was sequenced from the same sample in a study of early T cells in non-severe SARS-CoV-2 infection. MiXCR was run by TCRdb on the 5' RACE reads, yielding one entry per CDR3 protein. The sample records about 22,000 distinct CDR3 sequences, 4% to 5% being singletons. The sequenced material came from whole blood. These receptors all stem from an adult who was a healthcare worker with PCR-confirmed SARS-CoV-2 infection or an uninfected control (not recorded which).

The chain links TRBV30 to TRBJ2-3; D perhaps matches TRBD2 (5 bases). This CDR3 contains 13 residues. In germline, CDR1 is GTSNPN, CDR2 SVGIG (reference sequence). V was pared by 1 base and J by 6 bases, with 11 bases between. CDR3 in DNA: TGTGCCTGGAGTGCGAACGAGGGCGATACGCAGTATTTT. Translated: CAWSANEGDTQYF.

This clonotype was seen many times. The CDR3 protein is CAIRSGTGGVQPQHF. In DNA form, the CDR3 reads TGTGCCATCAGATCCGGGACAGGGGGTGTTCAGCCCCAGCATTTT. V gene TRBV10-3 combines with J gene TRBJ1-5; 11 bases agree with TRBD1. Trimming at V came to 6 bases and at J to 6 bases, leaving 7 bases not matched to a gene. CDR1 is ENHRY and CDR2 is SYGVKD in the germline V gene. This CDR3 is built from 15 residues.

The sample holds many counts of this clonotype. The chain carries TRBV29-1 and TRBJ1-2, with D unresolved. CDR1 SQVTM and CDR2 ANQGSEA come from the germline V gene. Trimming shortened V by 5 bases and J by 6 bases, and 22 bases separated the two germline ends. The CDR3 covers 15 residues. The CDR3 coding sequence is TGCAGCGTTCGCGGCGGCATTAGGTATATGGATGGCTACACCTTC. Translation: CSVRGGIRYMDGYTF.

This clonotype was seen at least ten times. This sequence joins TRBV11-3 and TRBJ2-1; D is possibly TRBD2 (7 bases). CDR1 is SGHNT and CDR2 is YENEEA in the germline V gene. V lost 5 bases and J lost 7, with 24 bases in between. The length of the CDR3 is 17 residues. The CDR3 is CASSPPSVGGGRNEQFF. In nucleotides, the CDR3 is TGTGCCAGCAGCCCGCCCTCGGTTGGGGGGGGGCGGAATGAGCAGTTCTTC. The variable domain in full, completed from reference TRBV11-3 and TRBJ2-1, reads EAGVVQSPRYKIIEKKQPVAFWCNPISGHNTLYWYLQNLGQGPELLIRYENEEAVDDSQLPKDRFSAERLKGVDSTLKIQPAELGDSAVYLCASSPPSVGGGRNEQFFGPGTRLTVL.

The chain is built from TRBV3-1 and TRBJ2-5; D may be TRBD1 (6 bases). Trimming stripped 5 bases from V and 2 bases from J, with 12 bases between. This CDR3 has 14 amino acids. Germline-derived CDR1 and CDR2 are LGHDT and YNNKEL (reference sequence). In DNA, the CDR3 is TGTGCCAGCAGCTTAAGACAGGTACAAGAGACCCAGTACTTC. Its protein product is CASSLRQVQETQYF.

To note about this clonotype: A much larger clonotype is one base distant, so this may be a read error. No conserved phenylalanine or tryptophan is present at the end of the CDR3, so a read error is the likely explanation. The V and J genes are TRBV18 and TRBJ2-1, with 10 bases identical to TRBD1. Germline lookup yields CDR1 KGHSH and CDR2 LQKENI. V lost 5 bases, J lost 7 bases, and 8 bases stayed unmatched. The CDR3 has 15 amino acids. CDR3 coding DNA: TGTGCCAGCTCATCCCGACAGGGGGCGGTGAATGAGCAGTTCTCC. Translating it yields CASSSRQGAVNEQFS.

This clonotype came up a few times. CDR3 sequence: CASSDTLGTDTQYF. DNA of the CDR3: TGTGCCAGCAGTGATACCCTGGGCACAGATACGCAGTATTTT. The chain couples TRBV6-5 to TRBJ2-3; D is undetermined. This CDR3 region has 14 residues. Germline V gene lookup returns CDR1 MNHEY and CDR2 SVGAGI. V shed 5 bases and J shed 1 base, with 10 bases lying between them.

This clonotype was detected a few times. J is TRBJ2-5 and V is TRBV7-2; tentatively, D is TRBD2 (6 bases). Trimming stripped 1 base from V and 4 bases from J, with 13 bases between. From germline, CDR1 is SGHTA and CDR2 FQGNSA. This CDR3 spans 15 amino acids. CDR3 in amino acids: CASSLEAGRPETQYF. As DNA, the CDR3 is TGTGCCAGCAGCTTAGAGGCGGGGCGCCCAGAGACCCAGTACTTC.

This clonotype was recorded at least ten times. The chain links TRBV2 to TRBJ1-2, with a possible D match to TRBD1 (6 bases). Germline V gene sequence: CDR1 SNHLY, CDR2 FYNNEI. The CDR3 is 11 residues long. V shed 5 bases and J shed 8 bases, with 9 bases lying between them. The CDR3 protein is CASSPGDGYTF. CDR3 coding DNA: TGTGCCAGCAGTCCAGGGGACGGCTACACCTTC.

This clonotype was detected a few times. The rearrangement uses TRBV4-2 and TRBJ2-1; 10 nucleotides line up with TRBD2. V dropped 1 base and J dropped 3; count of bases not matched to a gene: 3. Germline values: CDR1 LGHNA, CDR2 YNFKEQ. The CDR3 has 16 amino acids. CDR3 sequence: CASSQGSGGIYNEQFF. The DNA for the CDR3 is TGTGCCAGCAGCCAAGGTAGCGGGGGGATCTACAATGAGCAGTTCTTC.

Ten or more counts support this clonotype. The chain recombines TRBV2 with TRBJ1-2, with D maybe TRBD1 (5 bases). The CDR3 extends over 13 amino acids. CDR1 and CDR2 (germline): SNHLY, FYNNEI. V was shortened by 3 bases and J by 3 bases, with 8 bases between the two germline ends. CDR3 nucleotide sequence: TGTGCCAGCAGTGAGGGCAGGGACTATGGCTACACCTTC. This codes for CASSEGRDYGYTF.